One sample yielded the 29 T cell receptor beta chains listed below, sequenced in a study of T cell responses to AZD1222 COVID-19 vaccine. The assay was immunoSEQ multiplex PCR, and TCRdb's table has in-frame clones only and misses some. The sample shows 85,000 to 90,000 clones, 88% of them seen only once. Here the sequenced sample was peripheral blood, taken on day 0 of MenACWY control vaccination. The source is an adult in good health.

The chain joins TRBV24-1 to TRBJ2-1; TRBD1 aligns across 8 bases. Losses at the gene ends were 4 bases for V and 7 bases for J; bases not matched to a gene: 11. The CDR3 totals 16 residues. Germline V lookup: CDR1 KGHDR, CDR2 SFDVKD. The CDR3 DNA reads TGTGCCACCAGTGAGGATGACAGGGGACGGACTAATGAGCAGTTCTTC. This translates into CATSEDDRGRTNEQFF.

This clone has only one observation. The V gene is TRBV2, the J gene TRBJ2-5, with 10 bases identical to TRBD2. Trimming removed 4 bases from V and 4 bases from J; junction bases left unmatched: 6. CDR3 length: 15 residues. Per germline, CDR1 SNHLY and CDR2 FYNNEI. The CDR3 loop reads CASSAGTSDGETQYF. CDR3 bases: TGTGCCAGCAGTGCCGGGACTAGCGACGGAGAGACCCAGTACTTC.

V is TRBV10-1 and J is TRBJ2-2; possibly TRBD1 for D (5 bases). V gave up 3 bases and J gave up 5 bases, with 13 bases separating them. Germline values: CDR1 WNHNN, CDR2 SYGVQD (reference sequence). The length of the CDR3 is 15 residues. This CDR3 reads CASSEDDRRTGELFF. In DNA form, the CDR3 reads TGCGCCAGCAGTGAAGACGACAGACGAACCGGGGAGCTGTTTTTT.

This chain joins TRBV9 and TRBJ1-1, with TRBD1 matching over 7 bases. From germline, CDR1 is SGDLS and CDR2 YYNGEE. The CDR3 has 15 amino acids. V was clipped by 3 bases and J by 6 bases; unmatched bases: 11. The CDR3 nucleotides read TGTGCCAGCAGCGCCGCGGACAGGTGGATGTCTGAAGCTTTCTTT. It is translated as CASSAADRWMSEAFF.

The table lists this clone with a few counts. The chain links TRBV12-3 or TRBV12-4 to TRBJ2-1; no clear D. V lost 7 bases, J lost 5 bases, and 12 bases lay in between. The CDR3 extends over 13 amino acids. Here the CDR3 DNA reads TGTGCCAGCACCCTCAAACCAAACAATGAGCAGTTCTTC. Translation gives CASTLKPNNEQFF.

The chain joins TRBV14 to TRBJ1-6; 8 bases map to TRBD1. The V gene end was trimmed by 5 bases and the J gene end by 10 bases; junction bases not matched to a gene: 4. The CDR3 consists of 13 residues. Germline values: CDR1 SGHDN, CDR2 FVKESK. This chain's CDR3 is CASSSTGVSPLHF. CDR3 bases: TGTGCCAGCAGCTCGACAGGGGTATCACCCCTCCACTTT.

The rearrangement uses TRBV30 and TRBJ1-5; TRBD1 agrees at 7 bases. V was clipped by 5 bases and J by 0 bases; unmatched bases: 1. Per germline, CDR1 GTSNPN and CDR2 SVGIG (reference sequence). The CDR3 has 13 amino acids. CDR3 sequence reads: CAWGQDSNQPQHF. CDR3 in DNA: TGTGCCTGGGGACAGGATAGCAATCAGCCCCAGCATTTT.

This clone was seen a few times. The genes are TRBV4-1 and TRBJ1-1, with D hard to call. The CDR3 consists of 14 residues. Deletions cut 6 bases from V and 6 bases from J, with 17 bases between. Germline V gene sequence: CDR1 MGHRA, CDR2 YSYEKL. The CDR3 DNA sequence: TGCGCCAGCAGGGCCCCCTTACGGGGTTCTGAAGCTTTCTTT. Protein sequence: CASRAPLRGSEAFF.

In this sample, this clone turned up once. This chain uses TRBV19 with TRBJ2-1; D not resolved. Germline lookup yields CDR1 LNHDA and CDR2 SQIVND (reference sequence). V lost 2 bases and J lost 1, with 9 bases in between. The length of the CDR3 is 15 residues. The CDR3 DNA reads TGTGCCAGTAGTATACAGTCTGGGTCCTACAATGAGCAGTTCTTC. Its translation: CASSIQSGSYNEQFF.

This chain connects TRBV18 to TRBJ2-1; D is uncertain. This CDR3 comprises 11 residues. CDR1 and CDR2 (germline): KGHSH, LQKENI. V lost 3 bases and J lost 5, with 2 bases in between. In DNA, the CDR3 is TGTGCCAGCTCACCCCACAATGAGCAGTTCTTC. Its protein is CASSPHNEQFF.

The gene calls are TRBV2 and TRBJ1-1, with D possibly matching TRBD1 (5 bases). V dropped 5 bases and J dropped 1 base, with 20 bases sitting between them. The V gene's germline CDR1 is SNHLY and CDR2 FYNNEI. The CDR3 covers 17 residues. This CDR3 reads CASSPAGQGLKNTEAFF. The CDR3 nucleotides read TGTGCCAGCAGTCCCGCGGGGCAGGGTCTCAAGAACACTGAAGCTTTCTTT.

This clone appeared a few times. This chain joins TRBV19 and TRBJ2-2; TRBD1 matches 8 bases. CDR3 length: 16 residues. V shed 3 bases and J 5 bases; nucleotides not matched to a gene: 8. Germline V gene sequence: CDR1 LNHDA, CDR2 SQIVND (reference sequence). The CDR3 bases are TGTGCCAGTAGTATTACCTGGACAGGGAGAACCGGGGAGCTGTTTTTT. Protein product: CASSITWTGRTGELFF.

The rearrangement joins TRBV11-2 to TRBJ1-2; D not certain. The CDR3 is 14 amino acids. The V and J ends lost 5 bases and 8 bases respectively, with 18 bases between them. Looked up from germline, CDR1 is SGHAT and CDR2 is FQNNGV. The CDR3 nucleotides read TGTGCCAGCAGCGACGGCCCGTCCGGAAACGGCTACACCTTC. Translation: CASSDGPSGNGYTF.

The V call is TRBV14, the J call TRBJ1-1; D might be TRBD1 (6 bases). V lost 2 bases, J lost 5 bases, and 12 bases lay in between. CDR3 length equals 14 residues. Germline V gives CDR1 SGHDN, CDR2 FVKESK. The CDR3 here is CASSQFGGLTEAFF. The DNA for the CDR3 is TGTGCCAGCAGCCAATTTGGGGGGCTTACTGAAGCTTTCTTT.

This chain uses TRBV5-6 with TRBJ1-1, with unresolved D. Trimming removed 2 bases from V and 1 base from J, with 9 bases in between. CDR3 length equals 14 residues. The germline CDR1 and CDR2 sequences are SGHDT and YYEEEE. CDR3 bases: TGTGCCAGCAGCTTCGGCCGAGGGAACACTGAAGCTTTCTTT. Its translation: CASSFGRGNTEAFF. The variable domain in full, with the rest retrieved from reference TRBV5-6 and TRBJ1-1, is DAGVTQSPTHLIKTRGQQVTLRCSPKSGHDTVSWYQQALGQGPQFIFQYYEEEERQRGNFPDRFSGHQFPNYSSELNVNALLLGDSALYLCASSFGRGNTEAFFGQGTRLTVV.

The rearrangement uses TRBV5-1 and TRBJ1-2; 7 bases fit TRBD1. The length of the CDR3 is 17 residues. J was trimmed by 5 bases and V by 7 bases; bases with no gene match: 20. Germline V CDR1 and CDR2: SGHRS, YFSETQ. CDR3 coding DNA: TGCGCCAGCTCCGAGGGGGCTCCTGACAGGGTGGGGTATGGCTACACCTTC. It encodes CASSEGAPDRVGYGYTF. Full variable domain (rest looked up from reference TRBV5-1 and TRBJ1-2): KAGVTQTPRYLIKTRGQQVTLSCSPISGHRSVSWYQQTPGQGLQFLFEYFSETQRNKGNFPGRFSGRQFSNSRSEMNVSTLELGDSALYLCASSEGAPDRVGYGYTFGSGTRLTVV.

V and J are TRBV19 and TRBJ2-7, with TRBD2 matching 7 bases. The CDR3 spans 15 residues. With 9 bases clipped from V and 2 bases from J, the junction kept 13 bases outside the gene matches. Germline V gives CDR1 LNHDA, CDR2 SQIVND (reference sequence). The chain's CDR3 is CASRRWSGETYEQYF. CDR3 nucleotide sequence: TGTGCCAGCCGACGCTGGAGCGGGGAAACCTACGAGCAGTACTTC.

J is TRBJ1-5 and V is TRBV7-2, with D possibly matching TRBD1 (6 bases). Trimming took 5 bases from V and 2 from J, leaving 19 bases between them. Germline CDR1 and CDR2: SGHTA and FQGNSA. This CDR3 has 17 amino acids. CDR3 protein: CASSGPPGGARNQPQHF. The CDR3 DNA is TGTGCCAGCAGCGGCCCCCCGGGGGGGGCCCGCAATCAGCCCCAGCATTTT.

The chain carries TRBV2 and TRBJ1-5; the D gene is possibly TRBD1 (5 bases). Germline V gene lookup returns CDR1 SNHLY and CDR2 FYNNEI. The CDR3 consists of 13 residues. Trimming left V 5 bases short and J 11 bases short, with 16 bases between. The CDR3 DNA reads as TGTGCCAGCAGTACGGGTAGGAAGGGGTCCCAGCATTTT. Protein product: CASSTGRKGSQHF.

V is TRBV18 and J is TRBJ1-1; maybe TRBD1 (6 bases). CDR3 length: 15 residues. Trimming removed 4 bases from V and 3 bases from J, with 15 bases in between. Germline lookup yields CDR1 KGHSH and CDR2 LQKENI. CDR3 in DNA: TGTGCCAGCTCACTAGACCGGACAGTTGACACTGAAGCTTTCTTT. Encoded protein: CASSLDRTVDTEAFF.

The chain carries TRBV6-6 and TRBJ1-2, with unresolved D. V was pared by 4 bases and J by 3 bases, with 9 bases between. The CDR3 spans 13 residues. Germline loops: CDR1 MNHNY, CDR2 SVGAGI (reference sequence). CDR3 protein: CASSSDFYYGYTF. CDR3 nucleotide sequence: TGTGCCAGCAGTTCGGACTTCTACTATGGCTACACCTTC.

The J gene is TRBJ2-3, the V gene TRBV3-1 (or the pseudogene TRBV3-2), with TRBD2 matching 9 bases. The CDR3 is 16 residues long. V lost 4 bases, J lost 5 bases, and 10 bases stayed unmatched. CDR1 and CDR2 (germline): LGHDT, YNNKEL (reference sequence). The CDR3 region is CASSPDLAGMRDTQYF. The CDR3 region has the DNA TGTGCCAGCAGCCCCGATCTAGCGGGGATGAGAGATACGCAGTATTTT.

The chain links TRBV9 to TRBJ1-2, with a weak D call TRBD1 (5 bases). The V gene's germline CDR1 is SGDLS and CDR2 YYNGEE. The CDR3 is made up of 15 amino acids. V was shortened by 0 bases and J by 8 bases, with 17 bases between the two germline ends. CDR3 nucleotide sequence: TGTGCCAGCAGCGTAGAGGCGTCGGGGGAGGGAGGCTACACCTTC. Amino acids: CASSVEASGEGGYTF.

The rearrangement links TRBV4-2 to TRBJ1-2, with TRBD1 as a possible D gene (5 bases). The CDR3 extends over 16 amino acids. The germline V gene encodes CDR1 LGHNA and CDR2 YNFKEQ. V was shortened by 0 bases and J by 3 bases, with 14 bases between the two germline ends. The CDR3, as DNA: TGTGCCAGCAGCCAAGATAGCGGCAGGGAGGACTATGGCTACACCTTC. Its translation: CASSQDSGREDYGYTF.

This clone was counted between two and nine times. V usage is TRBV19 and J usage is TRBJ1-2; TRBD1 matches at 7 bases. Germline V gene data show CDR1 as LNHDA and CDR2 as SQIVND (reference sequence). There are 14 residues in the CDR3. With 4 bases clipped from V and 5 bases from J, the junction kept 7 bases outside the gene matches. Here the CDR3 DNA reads TGTGCCAGTAGTACAACCTCGACAGGGTATGGCTACACCTTC. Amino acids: CASSTTSTGYGYTF.

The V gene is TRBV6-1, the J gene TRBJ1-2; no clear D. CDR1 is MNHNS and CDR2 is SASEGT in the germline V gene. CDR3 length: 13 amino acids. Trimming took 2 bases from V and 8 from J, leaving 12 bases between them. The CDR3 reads CASSENILWGYTF. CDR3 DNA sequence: TGTGCCAGCAGTGAAAACATACTATGGGGCTACACCTTC.

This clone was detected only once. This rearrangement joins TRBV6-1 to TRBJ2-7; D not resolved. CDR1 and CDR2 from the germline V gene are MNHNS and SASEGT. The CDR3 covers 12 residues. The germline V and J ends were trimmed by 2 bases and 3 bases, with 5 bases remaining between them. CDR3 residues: CASSETGYEQYF. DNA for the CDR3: TGTGCCAGCAGTGAAACTGGCTACGAGCAGTACTTC.

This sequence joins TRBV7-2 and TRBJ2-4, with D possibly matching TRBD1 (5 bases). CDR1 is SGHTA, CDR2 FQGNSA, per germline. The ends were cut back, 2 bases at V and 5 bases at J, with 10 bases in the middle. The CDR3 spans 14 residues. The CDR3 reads CASSLQGVENIQYF. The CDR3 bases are TGTGCCAGCAGCTTACAGGGTGTGGAAAACATTCAGTACTTC. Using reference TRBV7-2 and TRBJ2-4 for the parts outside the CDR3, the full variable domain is GAGVSQSPSNKVTEKGKDVELRCDPISGHTALYWYRQSLGQGLEFLIYFQGNSAPDKSGLPSDRFSAERTGGSVSTLTIQRTQQEDSAVYLCASSLQGVENIQYFGAGTRLSVL.

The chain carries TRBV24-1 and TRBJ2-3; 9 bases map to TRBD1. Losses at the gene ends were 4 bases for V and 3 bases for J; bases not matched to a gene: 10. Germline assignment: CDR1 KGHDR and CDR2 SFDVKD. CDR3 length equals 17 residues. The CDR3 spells CATSDSGTGIRTDTQYF. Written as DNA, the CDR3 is TGTGCCACCAGTGACTCCGGGACAGGGATTCGGACAGATACGCAGTATTTT.